This is a list of T cell receptor beta chains from one sample in a study of spatial heterogeneity in lung cancer. TCRdb used MiXCR to reprocess the 5' RACE reads, holding one entry per CDR3 protein. The sample holds tens of thousands of distinct CDR3 sequences, approximately 10% seen once. Here the sequenced sample was PBMCs, taken at follow-up. The receptors shown here come from a male donor with early-stage non-small cell lung cancer. Both conserved end residues are part of each CDR3. The order of the fields is J gene, D gene, clone size, CDR3 length, V gene, CDR3 DNA, CDR3 protein. The D gene is left open where the match is weak. Where a row states a size, it is once, few, many or the class of an expanded clone; other rows omit it.

>TRBJ2-2|TRBD2|few|16|TRBV7-3
TGTGCCAGCAGCTTATTCGGCGGGAGCCTCACCGGGGAGCTGTTTTTT
CASSLFGGSLTGELFF
>TRBJ2-1|NA|many|12|TRBV6-2/TRBV6-3
TGTGCCAGCAGTTACATGTTCCGTGAGCAGTTCTTC
CASSYMFREQFF
>TRBJ1-2|TRBD1|many|13|TRBV2
TGTGCCAGCAGTGAAGACAGGGGGCGCGGCTACACCTTC
CASSEDRGRGYTF
>TRBJ2-7|NA|few|14|TRBV12-3/TRBV12-4
TGTGCCAGCAGTTTAGGCGTACCGTCCTACGAGCAGTACTTC
CASSLGVPSYEQYF
>TRBJ2-5|NA|NA|15|TRBV14
TGTGCCAGCAGCCAAGAGTACAACTCCCAAGAGACCCAGTACTTC
CASSQEYNSQETQYF
>TRBJ2-6|TRBD2|few|18|TRBV9
TGTGCCAGCAGCACCCGGACTAGCGGGGCCTCTGGGGCCAACGTCCTGACTTTC
CASSTRTSGASGANVLTF
>TRBJ2-7|NA|many|14|TRBV29-1
TGCAGCGTCACCAGGGAAATCCGGGGATACGAGCAGTACTTC
CSVTREIRGYEQYF
>TRBJ1-1|TRBD1|many|15|TRBV2
TGTGCCAGCAGGGGGGGGACAGCATGGGACACTGAAGCTTTCTTT
CASRGGTAWDTEAFF
>TRBJ1-2|NA|few|13|TRBV11-2
TGTGCCAGCAGCGAGACGCAGGGAAATGGCTACACCTTC
CASSETQGNGYTF
>TRBJ2-3|TRBD2|many|13|TRBV20-1
TGCAGTGCTAGCGGGGGGAGCACAGATACGCAGTATTTT
CSASGGSTDTQYF
>TRBJ1-2|TRBD1|few|14|TRBV29-1
TGCAGCGTCGGGACAGGGGCCCATAACTATGGCTACACCTTC
CSVGTGAHNYGYTF
>TRBJ1-1|NA|NA|12|TRBV28
TGTGCCAGCAGTTTACGAAGCCGAGAAGCTTTCTTT
CASSLRSREAFF
>TRBJ1-2|TRBD1|NA|15|TRBV5-4
TGTGCCAGCAGCTCCGGGACAGGGGATAACTATGGCTACACCTTC
CASSSGTGDNYGYTF
>TRBJ1-5|NA|many|14|TRBV2
TGTGCCAGCAGTGAAGCCAGTAGCAATCAGCCCCAGCATTTT
CASSEASSNQPQHF
>TRBJ2-4|NA|many|12|TRBV29-1
TGCAGCGTTGAAGGGGCGGAAAACATTCAGTACTTC
CSVEGAENIQYF
>TRBJ2-5|TRBD1|NA|15|TRBV20-1
TGCAGTGCTAGCCGGGGACAGGGGAGGAGAGAGACCCAGTACTTC
CSASRGQGRRETQYF
>TRBJ1-6|NA|few|13|TRBV12-3/TRBV12-4
TGTGCCAGCAGTTTAGACGGGAGGTCACCCCTCCACTTT
CASSLDGRSPLHF
>TRBJ2-5|NA|many|14|TRBV7-9
TGTGCCAGCAGCGTAGGCGGGATTGAGGAGACCCAGTACTTC
CASSVGGIEETQYF
>TRBJ1-3|NA|few|11|TRBV11-1
TGTGCCAGCAGCTCTGGAAACACCATATATTTT
CASSSGNTIYF
>TRBJ2-1|NA|few|15|TRBV29-1
TGCAGCGTTGGTAGAGGGGGTCGCTCCTACAATGAGCAGTTCTTC
CSVGRGGRSYNEQFF
>TRBJ1-5|TRBD1|NA|14|TRBV18
TGTGCCAGCTCATCCGGGACAGGTAATCAGCCCCAGCATTTT
CASSSGTGNQPQHF
>TRBJ2-7|NA|many|14|TRBV19
TGTGCCAGTAGTATAGCTCTCCAAGGAGACGAGCAGTACTTC
CASSIALQGDEQYF
>TRBJ2-7|TRBD2|NA|16|TRBV19
TGTGCCAGTAGTATAGAAGGTAGCGGGAGCTCCTACGAGCAGTACTTC
CASSIEGSGSSYEQYF
>TRBJ1-1|NA|few|16|TRBV7-9
TGTGCCAGCAGCTTCGACAGATCTTTCATGAACACTGAAGCTTTCTTT
CASSFDRSFMNTEAFF
>TRBJ2-5|NA|many|16|TRBV6-6
TGTGCCAGCAGTTACTCGGGGGAAGGGGGACAAGAGACCCAGTACTTC
CASSYSGEGGQETQYF
>TRBJ2-1|NA|NA|12|TRBV2
TGTGCCAGCAGTAGACAGAACAATGAGCAGTTCTTC
CASSRQNNEQFF
>TRBJ2-7|NA|many|18|TRBV7-9
TGTGCCAGCAGCTTAGCGCTTGGCAGCGACGGAAGCTCCTACGAGCAGTACTTC
CASSLALGSDGSSYEQYF
>TRBJ2-7|NA|many|14|TRBV6-5
TGTGCCAGCAGTCAACAGGGAGGTTCGGACGAGCAGTACTTC
CASSQQGGSDEQYF
>TRBJ2-1|NA|NA|14|TRBV2
TGTGCCAGCAGTTTCTCCGGGGTTTCCCATGAGCAGTTCTTC
CASSFSGVSHEQFF
>TRBJ2-2|NA|NA|15|TRBV7-2
TGTGCCAGCAGCCTAGACAGACTTCAAGGCGGGGAGCTGTTTTTT
CASSLDRLQGGELFF
>TRBJ1-5|NA|many|12|TRBV20-1
TGCAGTGCTAGAGATGGGGGTCAGCCCCAGCATTTT
CSARDGGQPQHF
>TRBJ1-1|NA|NA|13|TRBV5-4
TGTGCCAGCAGCGCCCGGGACTTCACTGAAGCTTTCTTT
CASSARDFTEAFF
>TRBJ2-5|NA|many|11|TRBV28
TGTGCCAGCAGTACTCAAGAGACCCAGTACTTC
CASSTQETQYF
>TRBJ2-1|NA|few|12|TRBV11-2
TGTGCCAGCAGCTTAGACCGTGATGAGCAGTTCTTC
CASSLDRDEQFF
>TRBJ1-1|NA|NA|13|TRBV7-9
TGTGCCAGCAGCTCTAGGGGGAACACTGAAGCTTTCTTT
CASSSRGNTEAFF
>TRBJ2-2|NA|once|16|TRBV5-1
TGCGCCAGCAGCTTCGCCCCCGGGGGCAACACCGGGGAGCTGTTTTTT
CASSFAPGGNTGELFF
>TRBJ1-2|TRBD1|NA|15|TRBV9
TGTGCCAGCAGCCTTCAGACAGGGGGCTCCTATGGCTACACCTTC
CASSLQTGGSYGYTF
>TRBJ1-2|NA|many|15|TRBV11-2
TGTGCCAGCAGCCCAAAACTGGGCAGACCCTATGGCTACACCTTC
CASSPKLGRPYGYTF
>TRBJ2-1|TRBD2|many|15|TRBV20-1
TGCAGTGCTATTTACTTAGCGGGGGTAACAAATGAGCAGTTCTTC
CSAIYLAGVTNEQFF
>TRBJ1-1|NA|many|15|TRBV12-3/TRBV12-4
TGTGCCAGCAGTTTAGGGGAGGGACTGAAGTTTGAAGCTTTCTTT
CASSLGEGLKFEAFF